One sample yielded the 2 T cell receptor beta chains listed below, sequenced in a study of blood T cell repertoires in COVID-19. This table comes from immunoSEQ multiplex PCR, and its TCRdb copy is limited to in-frame clones, with some not included. The sample holds hundreds of thousands of clones, about 83% seen once. Specimen: peripheral blood. The receptors were gathered from a woman in her twenties or thirties with COVID-19, enrolled during active disease.

The chain is built from TRBV5-6 and TRBJ1-5; possibly TRBD1 for D (5 bases). Germline V gives CDR1 SGHDT, CDR2 YYEEEE. The CDR3 covers 16 residues. V was trimmed by 4 bases and J by 3 bases, leaving 17 bases between them. The CDR3 is CASSLLAGGANQPQHF. The DNA for the CDR3 is TGTGCCAGCAGCCTACTGGCGGGAGGGGCCAATCAGCCCCAGCATTTT.

This clone was recorded once. The J gene is TRBJ2-7, the V gene TRBV6-2 or TRBV6-3, with D unclear. The length of the CDR3 is 12 residues. Germline CDR1 and CDR2: MNHEY and SVGEGT. Trimming stripped 5 bases from V and 2 bases from J, with 7 bases between. CDR3 region: CASSNRAYEQYF. CDR3 nucleotide sequence: TGTGCCAGCAGTAACCGGGCCTACGAGCAGTACTTC.